Sequencing of this T cell receptor (beta chain) was carried out in a study of cytomegalovirus exposure and HLA in healthy donors. As regards this clone: Its matching antigen is unknown. At one boundary the junction diverges from the germline segment, which might be a read error.

The CDR3 covers 16 residues. Germline values: CDR1 MNHNS, CDR2 SASEGT. The study's findings and limits: DRB1 had the most TCR associations and HLA-C the fewest, a later analysis found, with rates varying by HLA locus. According to the study, around 180 TCR beta chains were cytomegalovirus-associated.

Primers included in the PCR were 60 Vbeta and 13 Jbeta primers. Libraries were prepared by immunoSEQ multiplex PCR; TCRdb keeps only in-frame clonotypes and omits some of them. Found here are approximately 92,000 clones, about 70% of them singletons; the top ten hold about 8%. The chain uses TRBV6-1 and TRBJ2-1; 10 bases map to TRBD2. Sequenced input: PBMCs. The source of this sequence is a man aged 60 to 69 in good health and CMV-seronegative. The CDR3, as DNA: TGTGCCAGTAGTGACGGGAGCGGGGGGGCCTACAATGAGCAGTTCTTC. Its protein is CASSDGSGGAYNEQFF.